The entry below gives a single T cell receptor beta chain sequence along with its context. These data come from a study of Graves' ophthalmopathy and Graves' hyperthyroidism. Where ophthalmopathy was present, donors had moderate-to-severe activity, CAS ≥3, NOSPECS ≥4 and duration under 3 months. The TCR beta CDR3 regions underwent amplification from RNA transcripts. HTBI primers primed a first-round RT-PCR, and a second-round multiplex PCR followed. Each CDR3 protein gets one entry after TCRdb re-called the multiplex PCR reads with MiXCR. Of some 750,000 distinct CDR3 sequences listed, 35% to 50% are singletons. The junction had 10 bases not matched to a gene; V was cut back by 5 bases and J by 1 base. The germline V gene encodes CDR1 SGHTA and CDR2 FQGTGA. There are 17 residues in the CDR3.

Material for sequencing was peripheral blood. This chain uses TRBV7-3 with TRBJ2-5; TRBD2 matches at 10 bases. The receptor's source is an adult man with Graves' ophthalmopathy. The CDR3 DNA follows: TGTGCCAGCAGCCCAGGGCGGCTAGCGGGGGCCCAAGAGACCCAGTACTTC. Its translation: CASSPGRLAGAQETQYF.